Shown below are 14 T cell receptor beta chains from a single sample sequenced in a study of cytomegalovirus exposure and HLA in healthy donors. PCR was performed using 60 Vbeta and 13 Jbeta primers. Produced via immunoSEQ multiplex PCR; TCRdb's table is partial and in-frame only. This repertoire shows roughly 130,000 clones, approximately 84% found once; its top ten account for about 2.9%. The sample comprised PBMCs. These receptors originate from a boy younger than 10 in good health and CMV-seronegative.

CDR3 amino acids: CSVERGYTF. CDR3 nucleotide sequence: TGCAGCGTTGAGCGTGGCTACACCTTC. J is TRBJ1-2 and V is TRBV29-1; D gene uncertain. The CDR3 spans 9 residues. CDR1 and CDR2 (germline): SQVTM, ANQGSEA. V was pared by 3 bases and J by 7 bases, with 3 bases between.

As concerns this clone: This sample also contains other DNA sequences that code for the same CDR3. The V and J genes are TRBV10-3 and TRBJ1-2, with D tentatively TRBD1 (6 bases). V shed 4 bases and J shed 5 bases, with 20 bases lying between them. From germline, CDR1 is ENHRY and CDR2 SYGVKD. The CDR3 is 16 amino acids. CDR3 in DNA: TGTGCCATCAGTGGCGGGGAGGGGGACCTGGTTTATGGCTACACCTTC. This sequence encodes CAISGGEGDLVYGYTF.

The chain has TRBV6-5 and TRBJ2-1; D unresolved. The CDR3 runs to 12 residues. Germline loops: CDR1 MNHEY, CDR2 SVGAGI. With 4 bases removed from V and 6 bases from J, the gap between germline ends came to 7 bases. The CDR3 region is CASSSQSNEQFF. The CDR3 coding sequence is TGTGCCAGCAGTTCACAGAGCAATGAGCAGTTCTTC.

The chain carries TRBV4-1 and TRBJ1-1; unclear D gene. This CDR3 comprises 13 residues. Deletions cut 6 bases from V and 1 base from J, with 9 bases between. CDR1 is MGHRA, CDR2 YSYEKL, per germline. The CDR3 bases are TGCGCCAGCAGTCCCCCCGGGAACACTGAAGCTTTCTTT. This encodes CASSPPGNTEAFF.

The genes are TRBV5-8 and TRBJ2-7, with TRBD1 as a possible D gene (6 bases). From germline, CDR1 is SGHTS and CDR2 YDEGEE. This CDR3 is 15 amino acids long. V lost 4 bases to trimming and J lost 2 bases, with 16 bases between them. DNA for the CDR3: TGTGCCAGCAGCAATACAGACAGGTATACCTACGAGCAGTACGTC. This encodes CASSNTDRYTYEQYV.

The CDR3 DNA reads TGTGCCAGCAGTTCAACGGGAGATACGCAGTATTTT. Translating gives CASSSTGDTQYF. The chain is built from TRBV6-5 and TRBJ2-3; D is unresolved. The CDR3 runs to 12 residues. Germline V gene data show CDR1 as MNHEY and CDR2 as SVGAGI. Trimming left V 4 bases short and J 5 bases short, with 7 bases between.

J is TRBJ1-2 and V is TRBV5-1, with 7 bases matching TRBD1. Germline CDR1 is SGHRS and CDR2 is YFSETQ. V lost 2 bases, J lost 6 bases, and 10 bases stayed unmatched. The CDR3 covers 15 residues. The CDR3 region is CASSLQGLSLDGYTF. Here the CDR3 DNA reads TGCGCCAGCAGCTTACAGGGGCTATCCCTAGATGGCTACACCTTC.

The CDR3 DNA reads as TGTGCCAGCACCGAGGGAATGGGGGGGAATTCACCCCTCCACTTT. Protein product: CASTEGMGGNSPLHF. The genes are TRBV6-1 and TRBJ1-6; D is perhaps TRBD1 (5 bases). The V end lost 7 bases, the J end lost 7 bases, and 17 bases lay between the germline ends. Per germline, CDR1 MNHNS and CDR2 SASEGT. This CDR3 has 15 residues.

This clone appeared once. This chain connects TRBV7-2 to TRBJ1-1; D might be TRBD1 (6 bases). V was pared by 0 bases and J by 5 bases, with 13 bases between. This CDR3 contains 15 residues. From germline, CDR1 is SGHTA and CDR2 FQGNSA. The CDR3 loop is CASSLAKGGATEAFF. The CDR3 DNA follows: TGTGCCAGCAGCTTAGCTAAAGGGGGGGCAACTGAAGCTTTCTTT.

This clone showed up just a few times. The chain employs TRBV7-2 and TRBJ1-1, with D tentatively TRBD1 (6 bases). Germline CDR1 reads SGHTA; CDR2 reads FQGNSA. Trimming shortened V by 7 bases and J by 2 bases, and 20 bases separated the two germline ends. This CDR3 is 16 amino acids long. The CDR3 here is CASTPLGWGPNTEAFF. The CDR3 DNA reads TGTGCCAGCACCCCTCTCGGCTGGGGGCCCAACACTGAAGCTTTCTTT.

The CDR3 loop is CASRSMWGHTEAFF. CDR3 coding DNA: TGTGCCAGTAGATCCATGTGGGGGCACACTGAAGCTTTCTTT. The rearrangement links TRBV19 to TRBJ1-1; D is perhaps TRBD1 (6 bases). CDR1 LNHDA and CDR2 SQIVND come from the germline V gene (reference sequence). The CDR3 covers 14 residues. With 6 bases removed from V and 3 bases from J, the gap between germline ends came to 14 bases.

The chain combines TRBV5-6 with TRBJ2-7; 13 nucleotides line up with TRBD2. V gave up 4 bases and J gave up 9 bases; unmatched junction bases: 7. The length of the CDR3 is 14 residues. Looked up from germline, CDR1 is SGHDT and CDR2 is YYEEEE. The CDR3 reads CASSPGTSGIWQYV. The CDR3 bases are TGTGCCAGCAGCCCGGGGACTAGCGGGATTTGGCAGTACGTC.

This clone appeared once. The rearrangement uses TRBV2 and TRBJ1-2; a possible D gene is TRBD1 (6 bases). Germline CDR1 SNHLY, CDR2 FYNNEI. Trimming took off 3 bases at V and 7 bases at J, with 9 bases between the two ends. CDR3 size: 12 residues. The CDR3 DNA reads TGTGCCAGCAGTGACAGGGGCTCTGGCTACACCTTC. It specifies CASSDRGSGYTF.

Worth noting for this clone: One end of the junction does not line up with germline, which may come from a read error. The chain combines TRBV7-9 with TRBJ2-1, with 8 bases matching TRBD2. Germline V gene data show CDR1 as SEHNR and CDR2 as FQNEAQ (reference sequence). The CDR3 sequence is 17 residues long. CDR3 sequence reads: CSSSFREGTRFYNEQFF. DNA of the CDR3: TGTTCCAGCAGTTTTCGTGAAGGGACTAGGTTTTACAATGAGCAGTTCTTC. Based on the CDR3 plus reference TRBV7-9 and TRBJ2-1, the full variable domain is DTGVSQNPRHKITKRGQNVTFRCDPISEHNRLYWYRQTLGQGPEFLTYFQNEAQLEKSRLLSDRFSAERPKGSFSTLEIQRTEQGDSAMYLCSSSFREGTRFYNEQFFGPGTRLTVL.